The rows below give T cell receptor beta chains drawn from one sample of a study of tumor-infiltrating lymphocytes in localized non-small cell lung cancer. TCRdb's table, derived via immunoSEQ multiplex PCR, lists solely in-frame clones and lacks some. Of more than 8,500 clones detected, about 77% appear once; the ten largest clones hold under 20%. The sample consisted of uninvolved lung tissue not adjacent to the tumor. The receptors were sampled from a human donor with non-small cell lung cancer. The CDR3 runs from the conserved cysteine through the conserved F or W. D genes are given only for firm matches. Rows give clone size only sometimes, using once, few, many, or a class for an expanded clone.

D gene	V gene	clone size	J gene	CDR3 length	CDR3 DNA	CDR3 protein
TRBD1	TRBV11-2	NA	TRBJ1-2	19	TGTGCCAGCAGCCCCTGGAACCCAAGGGGGCCACTCGGGGACTATGGCTACACCTTC	CASSPWNPRGPLGDYGYTF
TRBD1	TRBV7-9	few	TRBJ2-7	15	TGTGCCAGCAGCTACCCCGGGACAGTTATGGGTGAGCAGTACTTC	CASSYPGTVMGEQYF
NA	TRBV19	NA	TRBJ1-4	16	TGTGCCAGTAGTATCGGGGAAGCCCCAACTAATGAAAAACTGTTTTTT	CASSIGEAPTNEKLFF
NA	TRBV5-1	NA	TRBJ2-3	15	TGCGCCAGCAGCTTGGGTCAGGGCCAGTTAAATACGCAGTATTTT	CASSLGQGQLNTQYF
TRBD1	TRBV2	NA	TRBJ1-5	14	TGTGCCAGCAACGACAGGGGCGTCAATCAGCCCCAGCATTTT	CASNDRGVNQPQHF
NA	TRBV7-9	NA	TRBJ2-7	13	TGTGCCAGCAGCATTACGGGACCCTACGAGCAGTACTTC	CASSITGPYEQYF
TRBD1	TRBV19	NA	TRBJ1-1	15	TGTGCCAGTAGTAACGACAGGGACGTGGGCACTGAAGCTTTCTTT	CASSNDRDVGTEAFF
TRBD2	TRBV18	NA	TRBJ2-2	16	TGTGCCAGCTCACCGACGGGACTAGCAGTCACCGGGGAGCTGTTTTTT	CASSPTGLAVTGELFF
TRBD1	TRBV7-9	NA	TRBJ1-1	15	TGTGCCAGCAGCTCGGGGGGGACAGTGGGCACTGAAGCTTTCTTT	CASSSGGTVGTEAFF
NA	TRBV11-2	NA	TRBJ1-6	14	TGTGCCAGCAGCTTAGAACCCTATAATTCACCCCTCCACTTT	CASSLEPYNSPLHF
NA	TRBV27	NA	TRBJ2-5	14	TGTGCCAGCAGTTTACGAGGGCCCTGGGAGACCCAGTACTTC	CASSLRGPWETQYF
NA	TRBV13	NA	TRBJ1-6	14	TGTGCCAGCAGCTCCGGGACCTATAATTCACCCCTCCACTTT	CASSSGTYNSPLHF
NA	TRBV6-1	NA	TRBJ2-1	13	TGTGCCAGCAAGATAAGCGGCGGGGATGAGCAGTTCTTC	CASKISGGDEQFF
TRBD2	TRBV7-9	NA	TRBJ2-7	15	TGTGCCAGCAGCCTGCAACTAGCGGGGCTTTACGAGCAGTACTTC	CASSLQLAGLYEQYF
NA	TRBV6-5	NA	TRBJ2-3	15	TGTGCCAGCAAGAGGACTGCGGAAAGGGCAGATACGCAGTATTTT	CASKRTAERADTQYF